The next 29 T cell receptor beta chains were all read from a single sample in a study of yellow fever vaccine responses in identical twins. MiXCR was run by TCRdb on the RT-PCR reads, yielding one entry per CDR3 protein. The table lists 4,500 to 7,000 distinct CDR3 sequences, 65% of them singletons. Sequencing used T cells from blood (PBMCs), unsorted or a sorted subset (not recorded which), obtained before or after yellow fever vaccination (not recorded which). Receptors were obtained from a woman aged 18-29 years who received the yellow fever vaccine.

This chain links TRBV7-9 with TRBJ2-3; the match to TRBD1 covers 9 bases. The V and J ends lost 5 bases and 3 bases, in that order; junction bases with no gene match: 3. CDR3 length equals 14 residues. CDR1 is SEHNR, CDR2 FQNEAQ, per germline (reference sequence). The CDR3 nucleotides are TGTGCCAGCAGCACCGACAGGGGGACAGATACGCAGTATTTT. This sequence encodes CASSTDRGTDTQYF.

The chain uses TRBV4-2 and TRBJ2-7; TRBD1 aligns across 7 bases. The CDR3 length is 15 residues. Unmatched junction bases numbered 11, after V lost 6 bases and J lost 3 bases. Germline-derived CDR1 and CDR2 are LGHNA and YNFKEQ. CDR3 DNA: TGTGCCAGCAGGTCCTCCGCCGGGACAGTCTACGAGCAGTACTTC. It is translated as CASRSSAGTVYEQYF.

The rearrangement links TRBV7-2 to TRBJ2-7; D possibly matches TRBD1 or TRBD2 (5 bases each). CDR3 length: 13 amino acids. Deletions cut 5 bases from V and 5 bases from J, with 13 bases between. Germline-derived CDR1 and CDR2 are SGHTA and FQGNSA. CDR3 DNA: TGTGCCAGCAGCCGTGGGACCCATGACGAGCAGTACTTC. Amino acids: CASSRGTHDEQYF.

This rearrangement joins TRBV12-3 or TRBV12-4 to TRBJ2-3; D is unclear. V lost 5 bases and J lost 2, with 8 bases in between. There are 13 residues in the CDR3. CDR3 amino acids: CASSSRITDTQYF. Written as DNA, the CDR3 is TGTGCCAGCAGTAGTCGTATCACAGATACGCAGTATTTT.

V gene TRBV29-1 combines with J gene TRBJ2-4, with a tentative D call TRBD1 (6 bases). Trimming pared 4 bases from V and 7 bases from J, leaving 17 bases between. CDR1 SQVTM and CDR2 ANQGSEA come from the germline V gene. The CDR3 length is 14 residues. The DNA for the CDR3 is TGCAGCGTTGCGGCGTCCCAGGGGATCAACATTCAGTACTTC. Translation gives CSVAASQGINIQYF.

A few counts support this clonotype. The V call is TRBV12-3 or TRBV12-4, the J call TRBJ2-7; no clear D gene. V was trimmed by 5 bases and J by 2 bases, leaving 13 bases between them. The CDR3 has 14 residues. CDR3 loop: CASSIQASTYEQYF. The CDR3 DNA follows: TGTGCCAGCAGTATCCAGGCGTCCACCTACGAGCAGTACTTC.

This clonotype was counted a few times. The rearrangement links TRBV5-6 to TRBJ1-6; 7 nucleotides align to TRBD1. The CDR3 is made up of 15 amino acids. V lost 4 bases, J lost 8 bases, and 9 bases stayed unmatched. Per germline, CDR1 SGHDT and CDR2 YYEEEE. The CDR3 nucleotides are TGTGCCAGCAGCCCCGAGACAGGGTGGTATTCACCCCTCCACTTT. Protein: CASSPETGWYSPLHF. The full variable domain, in which reference TRBV5-6 and TRBJ1-6 provide the parts outside the CDR3, is DAGVTQSPTHLIKTRGQQVTLRCSPKSGHDTVSWYQQALGQGPQFIFQYYEEEERQRGNFPDRFSGHQFPNYSSELNVNALLLGDSALYLCASSPETGWYSPLHFGNGTRLTVT.

V and J are TRBV10-3 and TRBJ2-7; TRBD2 agrees at 10 bases. V dropped 1 base and J dropped 5; count of bases not matched to a gene: 2. The CDR3 has 14 amino acids. Germline V gene sequence: CDR1 ENHRY, CDR2 SYGVKD. As DNA, the CDR3 is TGTGCCATCAGTGAGTTCGGGACTAGCGACGAGCAGTACTTC. This encodes CAISEFGTSDEQYF.

The V call is TRBV11-2, the J call TRBJ2-5, with D maybe TRBD1 (5 bases). In germline, CDR1 is SGHAT, CDR2 FQNNGV. The CDR3 length is 14 residues. The V gene lost 0 bases and the J gene lost 10 bases, with 15 bases spanning the gap. The CDR3 DNA follows: TGTGCCAGCAGCTTAGATCAGGGCAGGTGGGGCCAGTACTTC. It specifies CASSLDQGRWGQYF.

The rearrangement uses TRBV29-1 and TRBJ2-3; 7 bases map to TRBD1. The V gene's germline CDR1 is SQVTM and CDR2 ANQGSEA. The CDR3 sequence is 13 residues long. V was clipped by 7 bases and J by 3 bases; unmatched bases: 7. The CDR3 spells CSAMTGSTDTQYF. As DNA, the CDR3 is TGCAGCGCCATGACAGGGTCGACAGATACGCAGTATTTT.

The chain recombines TRBV15 with TRBJ2-6, with D unresolved. The germline gives CDR1 LNHNV, CDR2 YYDKDF (reference sequence). This CDR3 spans 16 amino acids. V dropped 2 bases and J dropped 0 bases, with 8 bases sitting between them. Written as DNA, the CDR3 is TGTGCCACCAGCAGATCGGGCGGCTCTGGGGCCAACGTCCTGACTTTC. Encoded protein: CATSRSGGSGANVLTF. Filled out from reference TRBV15 and TRBJ2-6, the complete variable domain reads DAMVIQNPRYQVTQFGKPVTLSCSQTLNHNVMYWYQQKSSQAPKLLFHYYDKDFNNEADTPDNFQSRRPNTSFCFLDIRSPGLGDTAMYLCATSRSGGSGANVLTFGAGSRLTVL.

The sample holds a few counts of this clonotype. The chain joins TRBV6-5 to TRBJ1-5; no reliable D call. Per germline, CDR1 MNHEY and CDR2 SVGAGI. The ends were cut back, 2 bases at V and 8 bases at J, with 7 bases in the middle. This CDR3 contains 12 residues. As DNA, the CDR3 is TGTGCCAGCAGTTACCCCGGCGAGCCCCAGCATTTT. It encodes CASSYPGEPQHF.

The J gene is TRBJ1-5, the V gene TRBV19, with 11 positions matching TRBD1. The CDR3 spans 15 residues. The germline gives CDR1 LNHDA, CDR2 SQIVND (reference sequence). Germline trimming cut 1 base from V and 6 bases from J; bases unmatched to any gene: 2. Here the CDR3 reads CASSIGTGGGQPQHF. CDR3 coding DNA: TGTGCCAGTAGTATAGGGACAGGGGGCGGTCAGCCCCAGCATTTT.

This clonotype was picked up a small number of times. The chain joins TRBV2 to TRBJ1-2; D remains unclear. The germline gives CDR1 SNHLY, CDR2 FYNNEI. The V and J ends lost 9 bases and 8 bases respectively, with 10 bases between them. The CDR3 runs 10 residues. The CDR3 spells CARRLEGYTF. The CDR3 nucleotides are TGTGCCAGAAGACTGGAAGGCTACACCTTC.

The V call is TRBV7-9, the J call TRBJ2-5; tentatively, D is TRBD1 or TRBD2 (5 bases each). Trimming stripped 3 bases from V and 4 bases from J, with 15 bases between. This CDR3 is 15 amino acids long. The germline gives CDR1 SEHNR, CDR2 FQNEAQ (reference sequence). In DNA form, the CDR3 reads TGTGCCAGCAGCTTGGACTCCGAGAGGGGAGAGACCCAGTACTTC. It is translated as CASSLDSERGETQYF.

The chain couples TRBV18 to TRBJ2-1; D is ambiguous. The CDR3 sequence is 13 residues long. Germline CDR1 KGHSH, CDR2 LQKENI. The V end was cut by 3 bases, the J end by 9 bases, with 12 bases between. CDR3 residues: CASSPAAKGEQFF. CDR3 nucleotides: TGTGCCAGCTCACCCGCCGCTAAGGGTGAGCAGTTCTTC.

The rearrangement joins TRBV23-1 to TRBJ2-4, with 7 positions matching TRBD2. TRBV23-1 is assigned to the ORF class and has an uncertain function. Germline trimming cut 5 bases from V and 10 bases from J; bases unmatched to any gene: 5. CDR3 length equals 12 residues. The CDR3 region is CASSAGGGIQYF. The CDR3 DNA reads TGCGCCAGCAGTGCGGGCGGGGGTATTCAGTACTTC.

The genes are TRBV29-1 and TRBJ2-2, with D perhaps TRBD2 (5 bases). Per germline, CDR1 SQVTM and CDR2 ANQGSEA. Trimming took 4 bases from V and 3 from J, leaving 18 bases between them. This CDR3 has 16 amino acids. The CDR3 DNA is TGCAGCGTTGTCCACGGGATCGGGGTCGACACCGGGGAGCTGTTTTTT. Residues: CSVVHGIGVDTGELFF.

This chain connects TRBV29-1 to TRBJ2-3; perhaps TRBD2 as D (5 bases). CDR1 SQVTM and CDR2 ANQGSEA come from the germline V gene. V was trimmed by 6 bases and J by 2 bases, leaving 18 bases between them. The CDR3 consists of 15 residues. The CDR3 nucleotides are TGCAGCGTCCACGTTCGCAGCGGAGACACAGATACGCAGTATTTT. This translates into CSVHVRSGDTDTQYF.

The chain is built from TRBV2 and TRBJ2-1; D unclear. V was trimmed by 8 bases and J by 5 bases, leaving 13 bases between them. Germline CDR1 is SNHLY and CDR2 is FYNNEI. The CDR3 extends over 13 amino acids. The CDR3 loop reads CASLLSQNNEQFF. CDR3 coding DNA: TGTGCCAGCTTACTCAGCCAGAACAATGAGCAGTTCTTC. Full variable domain (remainder filled in from reference TRBV2 and TRBJ2-1): EPEVTQTPSHQVTQMGQEVILRCVPISNHLYFYWYRQILGQKVEFLVSFYNNEISEKSEIFDDQFSVERPDGSNFTLKIRSTKLEDSAMYFCASLLSQNNEQFFGPGTRLTVL.

This chain joins TRBV2 and TRBJ1-6; no clear D gene. Trimming stripped 6 bases from V and 6 bases from J, with 6 bases between. The CDR3 is 12 amino acids. Germline CDR1 and CDR2: SNHLY and FYNNEI. CDR3 bases: TGTGCCAGCAGGAAGACTAATTCACCCCTCCACTTT. Translating it yields CASRKTNSPLHF.

This clonotype was seen a few times. The CDR3 DNA sequence: TGTGCCAGCAGCTTACCAGGCACTGAAGCTTTCTTT. Translated, it gives CASSLPGTEAFF. This sequence joins TRBV11-1 and TRBJ1-1; the D is unclear. V lost 2 bases to trimming and J lost 4 bases, with 5 bases between them. Germline V gives CDR1 SGHAT, CDR2 FQDESV (reference sequence). The CDR3 runs to 12 residues.

The V call is TRBV4-2, the J call TRBJ2-3; 7 bases match TRBD2. Trimming at V came to 4 bases and at J to 2 bases, leaving 12 bases not matched to a gene. The CDR3 totals 17 residues. CDR1 and CDR2 from the germline V gene are LGHNA and YNFKEQ. CDR3 sequence: CASSPFVTGGLTDTQYF. The CDR3, as DNA: TGTGCCAGCAGCCCGTTCGTAACGGGGGGTCTCACAGATACGCAGTATTTT.

This clonotype was seen a few times. The J gene is TRBJ2-7, the V gene TRBV5-6, with a weak D call TRBD1 (7 bases). The CDR3 has 15 residues. Germline CDR1 reads SGHDT; CDR2 reads YYEEEE. V lost 3 bases to trimming and J lost 3 bases, with 16 bases between them. CDR3 bases: TGTGCCAGCAGCTATGGGGGGACAGCCATCTACGAGCAGTACTTC. Translating gives CASSYGGTAIYEQYF.

This chain links TRBV11-2 with TRBJ2-1; TRBD2 matches at 11 bases. CDR3 length: 15 residues. Looked up from germline, CDR1 is SGHAT and CDR2 is FQNNGV. V trimming: 4 bases; J trimming: 5 bases; junction bases outside the gene matches: 4. Written as DNA, the CDR3 is TGTGCCAGCAGCTATGTGACTAGCGGGAACAATGAGCAGTTCTTC. Translation gives CASSYVTSGNNEQFF.

This clonotype occurred a few times. The gene calls are TRBV4-2 and TRBJ2-7, with D uncertain. The CDR3 is made up of 15 amino acids. Germline V gene data show CDR1 as LGHNA and CDR2 as YNFKEQ. The germline V and J ends were trimmed by 4 bases and 2 bases, with 15 bases remaining between them. The CDR3 reads CASSRGYESAYEQYF. The CDR3 DNA follows: TGTGCCAGCAGCCGGGGTTACGAATCCGCCTACGAGCAGTACTTC.

This rearrangement joins TRBV29-1 to TRBJ1-6; a possible D gene is TRBD1 (6 bases). Deletions cut 7 bases from V and 14 bases from J, with 15 bases between. Germline V gives CDR1 SQVTM, CDR2 ANQGSEA. The CDR3 runs 11 residues. CDR3 amino acids: CSALDRNTLHF. The CDR3 bases are TGCAGCGCCCTAGACAGGAACACCCTCCACTTT.

This chain connects TRBV19 to TRBJ2-7, with D perhaps matching TRBD1 (6 bases). The CDR3 runs 13 residues. The V gene lost 2 bases and the J gene lost 4 bases, with 9 bases spanning the gap. CDR1 is LNHDA, CDR2 SQIVND, per germline (reference sequence). The CDR3: CASSIQGMYEQYF. The CDR3, as DNA: TGTGCCAGTAGTATACAGGGGATGTACGAGCAGTACTTC. Based on the CDR3 plus reference TRBV19 and TRBJ2-7, the full variable domain is DGGITQSPKYLFRKEGQNVTLSCEQNLNHDAMYWYRQDPGQGLRLIYYSQIVNDFQKGDIAEGYSVSREKKESFPLTVTSAQKNPTAFYLCASSIQGMYEQYFGPGTRLTVT.

The chain uses TRBV11-1 and TRBJ2-1, with D maybe TRBD2 (5 bases). V was trimmed by 5 bases and J by 5 bases, leaving 13 bases between them. Per the germline V gene, CDR1 is SGHAT and CDR2 is FQDESV (reference sequence). This CDR3 spans 14 amino acids. The CDR3 loop is CASSTNAGDNEQFF. Here the CDR3 DNA reads TGTGCCAGCAGCACAAACGCCGGGGACAATGAGCAGTTCTTC.